Below are 7 T cell receptor beta chains sequenced from a single sample in a study of T-cell reconstitution after alpha-beta-depleted transplantation in children. Unique molecular identifiers were incorporated during preparation of the TCRbeta library. MiXCR, applied by TCRdb to the PCR reads, yields one record per CDR3 protein. The table includes more than 550,000 distinct CDR3 sequences, about 10% detected once. This specimen consisted of PBMCs from the stem cell graft donor, obtained from the stem cell graft. The receptors were gathered from a human donor who donated a stem cell graft to a child with acute myeloid leukemia.

The chain uses TRBV29-1 and TRBJ2-7, with TRBD2 identical over 7 bases. This CDR3 region has 12 residues. CDR1 SQVTM and CDR2 ANQGSEA come from the germline V gene. J gave up 2 bases and V 4 bases, and 2 bases lay outside the gene matches. CDR3 in amino acids: CSVVSGTYEQYF. As DNA, the CDR3 is TGCAGCGTTGTAAGCGGGACCTACGAGCAGTACTTC.

This clonotype showed up just a few times. The chain employs TRBV7-2 and TRBJ2-7; TRBD1 matches at 7 bases. The V segment lost 5 bases and the J segment 2 bases; nucleotides outside the gene matches: 6. The CDR3 runs to 14 residues. In germline, CDR1 is SGHTA, CDR2 FQGNSA. The DNA of the CDR3 is TGTGCCAGCAGCAAAGAAACAGGGGCCTACGAGCAGTACTTC. Translation: CASSKETGAYEQYF.

Many counts were recorded for this clonotype. The chain couples TRBV20-1 to TRBJ1-2; 8 bases align to TRBD1. The CDR3 has 15 residues. V was pared by 3 bases and J by 2 bases, with 8 bases of the junction left unmatched. Germline-derived CDR1 and CDR2 are DFQATT and SNEGSKA (reference sequence). This CDR3 reads CSASMDRAVNYGYTF. The DNA for the CDR3 is TGCAGTGCTAGTATGGACAGGGCCGTCAACTATGGCTACACCTTC.

This clonotype was counted ten times or more. This rearrangement joins TRBV4-3 to TRBJ2-1; TRBD2 matches at 12 bases. This CDR3 region has 16 residues. Losses at the gene ends were 0 bases for V and 8 bases for J; bases not matched to a gene: 5. Germline CDR1 LGHNA, CDR2 YSLEER. The CDR3 coding sequence is TGCGCCAGCAGCCAAGATCTAGCGGGAGGGCTGCATGAGCAGTTCTTC. Translation: CASSQDLAGGLHEQFF.

The J gene is TRBJ2-5, the V gene TRBV29-1; D not certain. This CDR3 has 11 amino acids. Germline CDR1 and CDR2: SQVTM and ANQGSEA. Trimming removed 6 bases from V and 5 bases from J, with 10 bases in between. The CDR3: CSVLPEETQYF. In DNA form, the CDR3 reads TGCAGCGTCCTCCCAGAGGAGACCCAGTACTTC.

In its sample, this clonotype was seen many times. The rearrangement joins TRBV9 to TRBJ2-5, with 8 bases matching TRBD2. The CDR3 spans 15 residues. Germline V CDR1 and CDR2: SGDLS, YYNGEE. The V and J ends lost 4 bases and 7 bases, in that order; junction bases with no gene match: 12. DNA of the CDR3: TGTGCCAGCAGCCCTAATACGGGAGGGGGATGGACCCAGTACTTC. The encoded protein is CASSPNTGGGWTQYF. Using reference TRBV9 and TRBJ2-5 for the parts outside the CDR3, the full variable domain is DSGVTQTPKHLITATGQRVTLRCSPRSGDLSVYWYQQSLDQGLQFLIQYYNGEERAKGNILERFSAQQFPDLHSELNLSSLELGDSALYFCASSPNTGGGWTQYFGPGTRLLVL.

This clonotype was seen ten or more times. The rearrangement uses TRBV2 and TRBJ1-1; TRBD1 agrees at 10 bases. The germline CDR1 and CDR2 sequences are SNHLY and FYNNEI. This CDR3 is built from 17 residues. The J segment lost 4 bases and the V segment lost 6 bases, leaving 14 bases of the junction unmatched. The CDR3 loop reads CASRGQGRSNRGTEAFF. The CDR3 coding sequence is TGTGCCAGCAGGGGACAGGGGCGTTCGAATCGGGGCACTGAAGCTTTCTTT.